This T cell receptor (beta chain) was documented in a study of diagnostic markers for celiac disease (dated by TCRdb to 2020 to 2022). The germline V gene encodes CDR1 MDHEN and CDR2 SYDVKM. The cysteine opens and the phenylalanine closes a CDR3 of 15 amino acids. No DNA appears here. Sequencing instrument: Illumina MiSeq. Each entry corresponds to one CDR3 protein sequence from reads that TCRdb reprocessed, and DNA is not given. The sample has just over 7,500 distinct CDR3 sequences on record. About 5.7% of the sample rests with the top ten. This clonotype qualifies as medium-sized (0.01 to 0.1%) by its frequency, with no count on file. Its antigen remains unidentified.

The source of this sequence is a human donor. This table probably holds off-target reads from a library built for another chain. The specimen sequenced was either unsorted cells or a sorted T cell fraction (not recorded which). Recombination joined TRBV28 with TRBJ2-7; the TRBD1 assignment by TCRdb is unverifiable without DNA. The CDR3 protein: CASSFSPGGRTEQYF.